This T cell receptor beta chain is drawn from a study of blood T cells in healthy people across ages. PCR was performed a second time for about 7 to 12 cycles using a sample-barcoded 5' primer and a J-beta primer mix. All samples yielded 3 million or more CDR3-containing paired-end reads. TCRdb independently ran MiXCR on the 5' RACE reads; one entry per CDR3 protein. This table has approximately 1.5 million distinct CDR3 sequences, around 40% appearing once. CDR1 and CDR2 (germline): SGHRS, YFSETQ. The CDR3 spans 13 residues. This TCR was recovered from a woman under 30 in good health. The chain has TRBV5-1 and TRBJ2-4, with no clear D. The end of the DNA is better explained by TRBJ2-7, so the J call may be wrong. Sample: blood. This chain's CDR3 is CASSLALIDEQYF. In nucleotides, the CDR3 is TGCGCCAGCAGCTTGGCATTGATCGACGAGCAGTACTTC.